The present T cell receptor (beta chain) was sequenced within a study of PD-L1 blockade in urothelial cancer. Notes on the study in general: Blood clones associated with the tumor expanded more at 3 weeks in durable-benefit patients.

The CDR3 runs 15 residues. The V gene lost 5 bases and the J gene lost 4 bases, with 16 bases spanning the gap. From germline, CDR1 is SGDLS and CDR2 YYNGEE. This clone was counted a single time. What it binds is unknown. The method was immunoSEQ multiplex PCR; TCRdb's version includes in-frame clones alone and lacks a portion of them. The data hold over 65,000 clones, with 90% observed a single time. Time point here: pretreatment peripheral blood. The study enrolled patients with locally advanced or metastatic urothelial carcinoma. J is TRBJ2-1 and V is TRBV9; D perhaps matches TRBD2 (7 bases). Here the sequenced sample was PBMCs, taken around atezolizumab (anti-PD-L1) treatment. This receptor was identified in an older man with urothelial cancer. The DNA for the CDR3 is TGTGCCAGCAGTCTAGGGGGAGGGGTATACAATGAGCAGTTCTTC. Translation gives CASSLGGGVYNEQFF.